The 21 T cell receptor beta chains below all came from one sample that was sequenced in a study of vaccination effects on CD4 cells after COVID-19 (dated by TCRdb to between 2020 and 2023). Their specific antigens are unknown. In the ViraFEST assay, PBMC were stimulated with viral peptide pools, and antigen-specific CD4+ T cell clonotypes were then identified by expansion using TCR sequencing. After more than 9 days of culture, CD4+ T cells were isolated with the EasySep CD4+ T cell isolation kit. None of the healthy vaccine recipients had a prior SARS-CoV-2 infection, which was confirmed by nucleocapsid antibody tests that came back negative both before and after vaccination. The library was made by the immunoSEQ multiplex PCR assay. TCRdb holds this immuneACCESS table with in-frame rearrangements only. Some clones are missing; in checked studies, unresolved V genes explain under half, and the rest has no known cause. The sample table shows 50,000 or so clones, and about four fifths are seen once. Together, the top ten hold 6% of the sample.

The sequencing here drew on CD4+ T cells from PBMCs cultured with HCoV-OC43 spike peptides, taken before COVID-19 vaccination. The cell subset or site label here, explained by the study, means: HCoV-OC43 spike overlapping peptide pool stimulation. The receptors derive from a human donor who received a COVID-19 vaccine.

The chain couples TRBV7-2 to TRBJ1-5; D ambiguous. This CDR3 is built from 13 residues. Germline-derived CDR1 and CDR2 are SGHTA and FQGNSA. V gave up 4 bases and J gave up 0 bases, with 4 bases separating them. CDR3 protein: CASSSYSNQPQHF. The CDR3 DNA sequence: TGTGCCAGCAGCTCTTATAGCAATCAGCCCCAGCATTTT. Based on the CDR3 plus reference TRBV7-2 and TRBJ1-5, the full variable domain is GAGVSQSPSNKVTEKGKDVELRCDPISGHTALYWYRQSLGQGLEFLIYFQGNSAPDKSGLPSDRFSAERTGGSVSTLTIQRTQQEDSAVYLCASSSYSNQPQHFGDGTRLSIL.

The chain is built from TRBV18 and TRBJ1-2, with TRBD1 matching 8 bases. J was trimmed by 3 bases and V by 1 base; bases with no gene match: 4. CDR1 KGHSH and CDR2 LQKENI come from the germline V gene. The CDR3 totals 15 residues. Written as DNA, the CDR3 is TGTGCCAGCTCACCACTCGCAGGGGGCGACTATGGCTACACCTTC. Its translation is CASSPLAGGDYGYTF. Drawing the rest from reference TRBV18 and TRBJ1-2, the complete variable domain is NAGVMQNPRHLVRRRGQEARLRCSPMKGHSHVYWYRQLPEEGLKFMVYLQKENIIDESGMPKERFSAEFPKEGPSILRIQQVVRGDSAAYFCASSPLAGGDYGYTFGSGTRLTVV.

The CDR3 sequence: CASEGGGAVVGETQYF. CDR3 nucleotides: TGTGCCAGCGAAGGCGGGGGGGCTGTAGTTGGGGAGACCCAGTACTTC. V is TRBV2 and J is TRBJ2-5, with 9 nucleotides matching TRBD2. Germline trimming cut 8 bases from V and 5 bases from J; bases unmatched to any gene: 15. CDR1 and CDR2 (germline): SNHLY, FYNNEI. The CDR3 is 16 residues long.

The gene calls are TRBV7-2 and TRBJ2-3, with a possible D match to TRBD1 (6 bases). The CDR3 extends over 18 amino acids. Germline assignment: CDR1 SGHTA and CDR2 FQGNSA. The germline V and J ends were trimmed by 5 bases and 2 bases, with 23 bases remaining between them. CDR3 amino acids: CASSLRGAGTLDTDTQYF. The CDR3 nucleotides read TGTGCCAGCAGCCTACGCGGAGCCGGGACATTGGACACAGATACGCAGTATTTT.

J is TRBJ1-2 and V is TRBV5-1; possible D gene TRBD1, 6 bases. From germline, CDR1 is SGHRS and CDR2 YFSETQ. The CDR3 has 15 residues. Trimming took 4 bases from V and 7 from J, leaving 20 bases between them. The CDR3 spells CASSEQGWGSGGYTF. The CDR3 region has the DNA TGCGCCAGCAGCGAACAGGGTTGGGGCAGCGGTGGCTACACCTTC.

The CDR3 DNA is TGTGCCAGCAGCTCCGAAAGCGAAAAACTGTTTTTT. This sequence encodes CASSSESEKLFF. The chain uses TRBV5-4 and TRBJ1-4; D is unclear. This CDR3 is 12 amino acids long. Trimming removed 3 bases from V and 8 bases from J, with 8 bases in between. Germline V gene lookup returns CDR1 SGHNT and CDR2 YYREEE (reference sequence).

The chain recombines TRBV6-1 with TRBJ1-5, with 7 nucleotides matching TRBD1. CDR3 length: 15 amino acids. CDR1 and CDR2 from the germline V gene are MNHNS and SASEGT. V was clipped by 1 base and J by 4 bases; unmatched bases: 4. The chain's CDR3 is CASSEEGAGNQPQHF. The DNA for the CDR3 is TGTGCCAGCAGTGAAGAGGGGGCGGGTAATCAGCCCCAGCATTTT.

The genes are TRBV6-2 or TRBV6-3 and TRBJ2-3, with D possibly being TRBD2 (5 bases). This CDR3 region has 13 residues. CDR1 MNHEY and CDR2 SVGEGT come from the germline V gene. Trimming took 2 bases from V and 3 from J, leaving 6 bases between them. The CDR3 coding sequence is TGTGCCAGCAGTTACAGGACTACAGATACGCAGTATTTT. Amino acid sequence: CASSYRTTDTQYF.

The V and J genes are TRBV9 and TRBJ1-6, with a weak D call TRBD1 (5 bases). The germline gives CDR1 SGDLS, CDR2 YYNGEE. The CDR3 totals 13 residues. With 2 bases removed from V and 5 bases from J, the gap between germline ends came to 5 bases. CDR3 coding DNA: TGTGCCAGCAGCGTGACAGATAATTCACCCCTCCACTTT. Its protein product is CASSVTDNSPLHF. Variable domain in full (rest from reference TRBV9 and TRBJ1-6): DSGVTQTPKHLITATGQRVTLRCSPRSGDLSVYWYQQSLDQGLQFLIQYYNGEERAKGNILERFSAQQFPDLHSELNLSSLELGDSALYFCASSVTDNSPLHFGNGTRLTVT.

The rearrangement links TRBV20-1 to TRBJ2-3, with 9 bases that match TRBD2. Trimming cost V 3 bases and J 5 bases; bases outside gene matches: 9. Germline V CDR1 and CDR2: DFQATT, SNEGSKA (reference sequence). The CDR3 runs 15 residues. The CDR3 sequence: CSASRIAGVGDTQYF. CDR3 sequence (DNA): TGCAGTGCTAGTAGAATAGCGGGGGTGGGAGATACGCAGTATTTT.

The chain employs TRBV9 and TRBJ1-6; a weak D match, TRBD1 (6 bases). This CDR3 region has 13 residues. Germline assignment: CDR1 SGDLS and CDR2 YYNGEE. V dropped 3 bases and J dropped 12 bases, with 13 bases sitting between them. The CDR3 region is CASSGDIGKPLHF. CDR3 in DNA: TGTGCCAGCAGCGGGGACATTGGGAAACCCCTCCACTTT.

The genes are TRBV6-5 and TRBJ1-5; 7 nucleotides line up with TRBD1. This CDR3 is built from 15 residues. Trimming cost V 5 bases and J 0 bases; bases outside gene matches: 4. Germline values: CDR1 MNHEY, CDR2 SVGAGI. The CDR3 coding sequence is TGTGCCAGCAGTCGGCACAGGGGTAGCAATCAGCCCCAGCATTTT. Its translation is CASSRHRGSNQPQHF.

The CDR3 protein is CASSLIGQGADTQYF. DNA of the CDR3: TGTGCCAGCAGCTTAATAGGGCAGGGCGCAGATACGCAGTATTTT. This chain joins TRBV7-3 and TRBJ2-3; a possible D gene is TRBD1 (5 bases). Deletions cut 1 base from V and 4 bases from J, with 12 bases between. CDR1 is SGHTA, CDR2 FQGTGA, per germline. The CDR3 has 15 residues.

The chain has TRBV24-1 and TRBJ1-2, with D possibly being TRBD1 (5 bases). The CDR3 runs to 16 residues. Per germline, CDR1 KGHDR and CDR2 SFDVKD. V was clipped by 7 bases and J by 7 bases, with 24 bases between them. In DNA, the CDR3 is TGTGCCACCAGCCCTGGGGGGGAATTACTCTTAAGTGGCTACACCTTC. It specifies CATSPGGELLLSGYTF.

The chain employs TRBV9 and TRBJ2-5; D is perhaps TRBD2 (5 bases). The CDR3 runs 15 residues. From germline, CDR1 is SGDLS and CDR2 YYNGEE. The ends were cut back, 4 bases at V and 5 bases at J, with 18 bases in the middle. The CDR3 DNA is TGTGCCAGCAGCTCCCGGGGAGACGTCGGGGAGACCCAGTACTTC. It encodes CASSSRGDVGETQYF.

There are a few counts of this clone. CDR3 in amino acids: CASSRDSSSNEQFF. CDR3 sequence (DNA): TGCGCCAGCAGCCGGGACAGCTCTAGCAATGAGCAGTTCTTC. The chain links TRBV10-1 to TRBJ2-1; 7 bases map to TRBD1. Unmatched junction bases numbered 8, after V lost 6 bases and J lost 6 bases. Germline CDR1 WNHNN, CDR2 SYGVQD (reference sequence). The CDR3 is made up of 14 amino acids.

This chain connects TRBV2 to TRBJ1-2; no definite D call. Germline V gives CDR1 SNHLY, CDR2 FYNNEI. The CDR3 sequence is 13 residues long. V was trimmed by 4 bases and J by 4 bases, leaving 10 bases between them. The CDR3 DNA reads TGTGCCAGCAGTGTGGAGAAAACCTATGGCTACACCTTC. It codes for CASSVEKTYGYTF.

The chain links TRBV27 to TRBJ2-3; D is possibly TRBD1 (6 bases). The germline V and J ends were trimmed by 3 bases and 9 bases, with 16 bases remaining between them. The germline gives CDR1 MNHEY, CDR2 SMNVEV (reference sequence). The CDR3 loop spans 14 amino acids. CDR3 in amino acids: CASSFTGTSGTQYF. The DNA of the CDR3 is TGTGCCAGCAGTTTTACAGGGACCTCTGGGACGCAGTATTTT.

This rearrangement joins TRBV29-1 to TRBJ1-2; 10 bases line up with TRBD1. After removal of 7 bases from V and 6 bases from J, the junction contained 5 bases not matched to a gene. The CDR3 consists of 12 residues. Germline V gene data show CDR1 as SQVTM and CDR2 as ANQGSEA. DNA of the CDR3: TGCAGCGCCCAGACAGGGGGCGATGGCTACACCTTC. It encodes CSAQTGGDGYTF.

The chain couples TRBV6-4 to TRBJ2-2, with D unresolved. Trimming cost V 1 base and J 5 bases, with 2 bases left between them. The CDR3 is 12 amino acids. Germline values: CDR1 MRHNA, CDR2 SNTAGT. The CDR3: CASSDWTGELFF. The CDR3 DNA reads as TGTGCCAGCAGTGACTGGACCGGGGAGCTGTTTTTT.

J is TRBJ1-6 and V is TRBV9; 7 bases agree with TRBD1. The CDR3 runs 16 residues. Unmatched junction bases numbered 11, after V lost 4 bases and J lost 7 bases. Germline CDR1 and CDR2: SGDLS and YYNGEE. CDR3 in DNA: TGTGCCAGCAGCCCTCGACCAGGGGGGGAGAATTCACCCCTCCACTTT. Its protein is CASSPRPGGENSPLHF.